A single sample gave rise to the 20 T cell receptor beta chains below, sequenced in a study of PD-L1 blockade in urothelial cancer. Time point indicated: pretreatment peripheral blood. Sequencing was performed with immunoSEQ multiplex PCR; in TCRdb, only in-frame clones are kept and a portion is missing. The table records 60,000 to 75,000 clones, roughly 89% of them present only once. The sequenced sample was PBMCs, obtained around atezolizumab (anti-PD-L1) treatment. These receptors came from a woman between 70 and 85 years old with urothelial cancer.

This clone turned up a few times. The chain is built from TRBV7-2 and TRBJ2-2; possibly TRBD2 for D (6 bases). The V gene lost 1 base and the J gene lost 4 bases, with 10 bases spanning the gap. Germline V lookup: CDR1 SGHTA, CDR2 FQGNSA. CDR3 length equals 15 residues. Written as DNA, the CDR3 is TGTGCCAGCAGCTTAGTCAGGGAGGTCACCGGGGAGCTGTTTTTT. It translates to CASSLVREVTGELFF.

The chain has TRBV4-1 and TRBJ1-2; D is ambiguous. The CDR3 spans 15 residues. The V gene's germline CDR1 is MGHRA and CDR2 YSYEKL. Trimming shortened V by 1 base and J by 3 bases, and 12 bases separated the two germline ends. CDR3 DNA sequence: TGCGCCAGCAGCCAAGCTGCATATTCGGACTATGGCTACACCTTC. Its protein is CASSQAAYSDYGYTF.

The genes are TRBV14 and TRBJ2-7, with a possible D match to TRBD1 (5 bases). This CDR3 has 14 residues. Germline V gene sequence: CDR1 SGHDN, CDR2 FVKESK. Trimming took off 4 bases at V and 5 bases at J, with 15 bases between the two ends. CDR3 in DNA: TGTGCCAGCAGCCTTCGGCCGGCAGGGAACGAGCAGTACTTC. It encodes CASSLRPAGNEQYF.

The chain joins TRBV18 to TRBJ2-7, with 9 bases that match TRBD1. V lost 0 bases and J lost 5; bases outside the gene matches: 8. The CDR3 contains 16 residues. Germline V lookup: CDR1 KGHSH, CDR2 LQKENI. CDR3 loop: CASSPPIRTGAHEQYF. CDR3 DNA sequence: TGTGCCAGCTCACCACCCATTAGGACAGGGGCCCACGAGCAGTACTTC.

The V call is TRBV7-8, the J call TRBJ2-7; 7 bases line up with TRBD2. Losses at the gene ends were 0 bases for V and 6 bases for J; bases not matched to a gene: 5. This CDR3 contains 14 residues. From germline, CDR1 is SGHVS and CDR2 FQNEAQ. The CDR3 coding sequence is TGTGCCAGCAGCTTAGCGGGAGGGCCGGGCGAGCAGTACTTC. This encodes CASSLAGGPGEQYF.

With respect to this clone: At one boundary the junction diverges from the germline segment, which might be a read error. The chain has TRBV19 and TRBJ1-1; 8 bases are shared with TRBD1. The CDR3 spans 15 residues. Germline V gene lookup returns CDR1 LNHDA and CDR2 SQIVND (reference sequence). The CDR3 region has the DNA TGTGCCAGTAGACCTTTGGACAGGGAGAACCCTGAAGCTTTCTTT. Its translation: CASRPLDRENPEAFF.

CDR3 sequence reads: CASSQGGWQPQHF. The CDR3, as DNA: TGTGCCAGCAGCCAGGGGGGTTGGCAGCCCCAGCATTTT. The rearrangement links TRBV4-2 to TRBJ1-5, with D possibly matching TRBD1 (5 bases). V was shortened by 3 bases and J by 7 bases, with 10 bases between the two germline ends. The CDR3 spans 13 residues. Per germline, CDR1 LGHNA and CDR2 YNFKEQ.

This clone was counted only a few times. The chain couples TRBV6-1 to TRBJ2-3, with 7 bases matching TRBD2. The CDR3 covers 14 residues. Germline-derived CDR1 and CDR2 are MNHNS and SASEGT. Trimming took 1 base from V and 3 from J; bases not matched to a gene: 1. CDR3 residues: CASSEVRGTDTQYF. The CDR3 coding sequence is TGTGCCAGCAGTGAAGTGCGGGGGACAGATACGCAGTATTTT.

The chain combines TRBV7-9 with TRBJ1-2; 7 bases agree with TRBD1. Germline CDR1 is SEHNR and CDR2 is FQNEAQ (reference sequence). There are 14 residues in the CDR3. The V segment lost 5 bases and the J segment 2 bases; nucleotides outside the gene matches: 5. The CDR3 region is CASSPPGGNYGYTF. CDR3 nucleotide sequence: TGTGCCAGCAGCCCCCCAGGGGGGAACTATGGCTACACCTTC.

This clone was counted only a few times. The chain combines TRBV9 with TRBJ1-3, with 7 bases aligning to TRBD1. The germline V gene encodes CDR1 SGDLS and CDR2 YYNGEE. The junction had 2 bases not matched to a gene; V was cut back by 2 bases and J by 0 bases. The CDR3 extends over 15 amino acids. The CDR3 protein is CASSVTGYSGNTIYF. CDR3 in DNA: TGTGCCAGCAGCGTGACAGGGTACTCTGGAAACACCATATATTTT.

V gene TRBV2 combines with J gene TRBJ1-2; 7 bases fit TRBD1. Germline loops: CDR1 SNHLY, CDR2 FYNNEI. J was trimmed by 6 bases and V by 5 bases; bases with no gene match: 9. The CDR3 is made up of 14 amino acids. The CDR3 DNA sequence: TGTGCCAGCAGTTTGAGCCAGGGGGATAATGGCTACACCTTC. Amino acid sequence: CASSLSQGDNGYTF.

The gene calls are TRBV2 and TRBJ2-3; weak D call: TRBD1 (5 bases). This CDR3 region has 14 residues. Trimming removed 6 bases at V and 0 bases at J, with 10 bases between. Germline loops: CDR1 SNHLY, CDR2 FYNNEI. This CDR3 is CASRRTTSTDTQYF. The CDR3, as DNA: TGTGCCAGCAGGAGGACAACTAGCACAGATACGCAGTATTTT.

This clone was counted only a few times. The CDR3: CASSLATGPTDTQYF. The CDR3 DNA reads TGCGCCAGCAGCTTGGCTACAGGGCCCACAGATACGCAGTATTTT. The chain carries TRBV5-1 and TRBJ2-3, with D possibly matching TRBD1 (6 bases). CDR3 size: 15 residues. The germline gives CDR1 SGHRS, CDR2 YFSETQ. The germline V and J ends were trimmed by 0 bases and 2 bases, with 10 bases remaining between them. Together with reference TRBV5-1 and TRBJ2-3, the CDR3 gives the full variable domain: KAGVTQTPRYLIKTRGQQVTLSCSPISGHRSVSWYQQTPGQGLQFLFEYFSETQRNKGNFPGRFSGRQFSNSRSEMNVSTLELGDSALYLCASSLATGPTDTQYFGPGTRLTVL.

The chain joins TRBV6-5 to TRBJ2-5; TRBD1 might be the D (6 bases). The V gene lost 6 bases and the J gene lost 4 bases, with 15 bases spanning the gap. CDR1 and CDR2 from the germline V gene are MNHEY and SVGAGI. This CDR3 comprises 14 residues. The CDR3 DNA reads TGTGCCAGCAGCTCCAATACAGGGTCAGAGACCCAGTACTTC. Amino acids: CASSSNTGSETQYF.

This clone was found once. CDR3 protein: CAISKGPTENEKLFF. The CDR3 nucleotides are TGTGCCATCAGTAAAGGACCGACAGAGAATGAAAAACTGTTTTTT. The chain uses TRBV10-3 and TRBJ1-4; perhaps TRBD1 as D (5 bases). This CDR3 spans 15 amino acids. V was clipped by 5 bases and J by 5 bases, with 15 bases between them. Germline V gene lookup returns CDR1 ENHRY and CDR2 SYGVKD.

This clone appeared once. The same CDR3 is also encoded by other DNA sequences in this sample. The chain has TRBV7-9 and TRBJ2-1; 13 nucleotides agree with TRBD2. V lost 5 bases, J lost 7 bases, and 5 bases stayed unmatched. Germline V gene lookup returns CDR1 SEHNR and CDR2 FQNEAQ (reference sequence). The CDR3 consists of 15 residues. The CDR3 DNA reads as TGTGCCAGCAGCCTTGGACTAGCGGGGGTGAATGAGCAGTTCTTC. This sequence encodes CASSLGLAGVNEQFF.

V usage is TRBV11-2 and J usage is TRBJ2-5, with TRBD2 as a possible D gene (6 bases). Germline V gene sequence: CDR1 SGHAT, CDR2 FQNNGV. With 1 base removed from V and 4 bases from J, the gap between germline ends came to 10 bases. The CDR3 is 14 residues long. The CDR3 DNA reads TGTGCCAGCAGCTTAGGCGGGGACGGAGAGACCCAGTACTTC. Its translation is CASSLGGDGETQYF.

J is TRBJ2-5 and V is TRBV5-1; 11 bases are a match to TRBD2. This CDR3 is 15 amino acids long. V shed 5 bases, J shed 4 bases, and the junction held 7 bases outside the gene matches. Germline CDR1 and CDR2: SGHRS and YFSETQ. The CDR3 loop reads CASRQFGTSGETQYF. DNA for the CDR3: TGCGCCAGCAGGCAATTCGGGACTAGCGGAGAGACCCAGTACTTC.

This clone showed up just once. The limits of the CDR3 on the DNA are not certain, so only TCRdb's listed CDR3 is given. The CDR3 sequence is CASSVVGGGTTF. The rearrangement uses TRBV9 and TRBJ1-2. Germline V lookup: CDR1 SGDLS, CDR2 YYNGEE. Inclusive of both ends, the CDR3 amounts to 12 amino acids.

The CDR3 region has the DNA TGTGCCAGTAGTACGCCCGGGACAGGGGGCGAGAGAGCCGGGGAGCTGTTTTTT. It codes for CASSTPGTGGERAGELFF. The rearrangement joins TRBV19 to TRBJ2-2, with 12 bases matching TRBD1. The trim removed 4 bases at V and 6 bases at J, leaving 12 bases unmatched. In germline, CDR1 is LNHDA, CDR2 SQIVND (reference sequence). The CDR3 loop spans 18 amino acids.